These 21 T cell receptor beta chains were sequenced from one sample in a study of beta chain features in type 1 diabetes. Overall study results and limits: Researchers report that Type 1 diabetes patients had moderately but significantly shorter TCRB CDR3s across all four CD4+ subsets.

No antigen has been identified for these receptors. What was sequenced were expressed TCRB transcripts, since all of the isolated RNA had been reverse transcribed. Sequencing was performed with immunoSEQ multiplex PCR; in TCRdb, only in-frame clones are kept and a portion is missing. This table has hundreds of thousands of clones, approximately 11% appearing once. The specimen sequenced was naive CD4+ T cells from blood. The source of these receptors is a young man with type 1 diabetes.

The chain employs TRBV18 and TRBJ2-3; 11 positions match TRBD2. Trimming removed 0 bases from V and 12 bases from J; junction bases left unmatched: 8. This CDR3 comprises 15 residues. From germline, CDR1 is KGHSH and CDR2 LQKENI. The CDR3 here is CASSPPMSSGGIQYF. The CDR3 bases are TGTGCCAGCTCACCACCGATGTCTAGCGGGGGGATCCAGTATTTT.

The table lists this clone with a few counts. This chain connects TRBV10-3 to TRBJ2-2, with 9 bases identical to TRBD1. CDR1 ENHRY and CDR2 SYGVKD come from the germline V gene. Trimming took 7 bases from V and 0 from J; bases not matched to a gene: 3. CDR3 length: 15 amino acids. CDR3 nucleotide sequence: TGTGCCATCACGGGACAGGGTTCGAACACCGGGGAGCTGTTTTTT. Amino acid sequence: CAITGQGSNTGELFF.

Details on this clone: Other nucleotide sequences from this sample produce the same CDR3. V gene TRBV29-1 combines with J gene TRBJ1-2; D might be TRBD1 (6 bases). Trimming cost V 6 bases and J 0 bases, with 14 bases left between them. Germline V gene data show CDR1 as SQVTM and CDR2 as ANQGSEA. The CDR3 length is 14 residues. The CDR3 loop reads CSVARDTSNYGYTF. The CDR3 nucleotides read TGCAGCGTCGCCCGGGACACCTCTAACTATGGCTACACCTTC. The full variable domain, with the rest looked up from reference TRBV29-1 and TRBJ1-2, is SAVISQKPSRDICQRGTSLTIQCQVDSQVTMMFWYRQQPGQSLTLIATANQGSEATYESGFVIDKFPISRPNLTFSTLTVSNMSPEDSSIYLCSVARDTSNYGYTFGSGTRLTVV.

This clone was detected only a few times. V and J are TRBV7-9 and TRBJ2-3; unclear D gene. Germline V CDR1 and CDR2: SEHNR, FQNEAQ (reference sequence). CDR3 length: 13 residues. Between the trimmed V and J ends, which lost 5 bases and 6 bases, there was a span of 12 bases. In DNA, the CDR3 is TGTGCCAGCAGCCGAAGTGCTCGGGATACGCAGTATTTT. Amino acids: CASSRSARDTQYF.

This clone was recorded a few times. The genes are TRBV7-8 and TRBJ2-2; 9 nucleotides align to TRBD2. With 5 bases clipped from V and 6 bases from J, the junction kept 10 bases outside the gene matches. The CDR3 contains 16 residues. The V gene's germline CDR1 is SGHVS and CDR2 FQNEAQ. CDR3 loop: CASSGGLAPASGELFF. The CDR3 bases are TGTGCCAGCAGCGGAGGACTAGCGCCTGCGTCCGGGGAGCTGTTTTTT.

The chain employs TRBV11-2 and TRBJ1-1, with 8 bases that match TRBD1. The CDR3 contains 14 residues. With 4 bases clipped from V and 4 bases from J, the junction kept 5 bases outside the gene matches. Per the germline V gene, CDR1 is SGHAT and CDR2 is FQNNGV. CDR3 DNA sequence: TGTGCCAGCAGCTCGGACAGGGAAGGCACTGAAGCTTTCTTT. It encodes CASSSDREGTEAFF. The full variable domain, in which reference TRBV11-2 and TRBJ1-1 provide the parts outside the CDR3, is EAGVAQSPRYKIIEKRQSVAFWCNPISGHATLYWYQQILGQGPKLLIQFQNNGVVDDSQLPKDRFSAERLKGVDSTLKIQPAKLEDSAVYLCASSSDREGTEAFFGQGTRLTVV.

A few counts support this clone. The chain is built from TRBV18 and TRBJ2-4; maybe TRBD1 (5 bases). The CDR3 is made up of 15 amino acids. The V gene lost 0 bases and the J gene lost 8 bases, with 14 bases spanning the gap. Germline CDR1 reads KGHSH; CDR2 reads LQKENI. The CDR3 region is CASSPPQGRGDIQYF. The CDR3 coding sequence is TGTGCCAGCTCACCACCGCAGGGAAGAGGAGACATTCAGTACTTC.

In its sample, this clone was seen a few times. V and J are TRBV6-1 and TRBJ2-2; unclear D gene. CDR1 and CDR2 (germline): MNHNS, SASEGT. The CDR3 contains 14 residues. V lost 6 bases to trimming and J lost 0 bases, with 8 bases between them. Written as DNA, the CDR3 is TGTGCCAGCAGAGACATCCCGAACACCGGGGAGCTGTTTTTT. Protein sequence: CASRDIPNTGELFF.

The V call is TRBV18, the J call TRBJ2-7; the D gene is possibly TRBD2 (7 bases). Trimming stripped 8 bases from V and 7 bases from J, with 15 bases between. The CDR3 extends over 12 amino acids. Germline assignment: CDR1 KGHSH and CDR2 LQKENI. The CDR3 DNA reads TGTGCCAGCGCCGGGGGGCGAGGAGAGCAGTACTTC. Amino acid sequence: CASAGGRGEQYF.

This clone was counted only a few times. The chain has TRBV4-3 and TRBJ1-5; TRBD1 agrees at 10 bases. J was trimmed by 0 bases and V by 3 bases; bases with no gene match: 11. The CDR3 length is 19 residues. The germline CDR1 and CDR2 sequences are LGHNA and YSLEER. The CDR3 sequence is CASSHTYEGQGYSNQPQHF. The DNA for the CDR3 is TGCGCCAGCAGCCATACATATGAGGGACAGGGGTATAGCAATCAGCCCCAGCATTTT.

Only a few counts were recorded for this clone. This rearrangement joins TRBV27 to TRBJ2-5, with 10 bases matching TRBD1. Looked up from germline, CDR1 is MNHEY and CDR2 is SMNVEV (reference sequence). The CDR3 contains 15 residues. Germline trimming cut 1 base from V and 3 bases from J; bases unmatched to any gene: 2. The DNA for the CDR3 is TGTGCCAGCAGTTTATTGGGACAGGGGAAAGAGACCCAGTACTTC. It yields the protein CASSLLGQGKETQYF.

Remarks on this clone: The same CDR3 also results from other DNA sequences found in this sample. The chain recombines TRBV2 with TRBJ2-7, with 7 bases identical to TRBD1. This CDR3 has 12 residues. V was pared by 4 bases and J by 3 bases, with 0 bases of the junction left unmatched. CDR1 is SNHLY and CDR2 is FYNNEI in the germline V gene. CDR3 loop: CASSGDSYEQYF. For the CDR3, the DNA is TGTGCCAGCAGTGGGGACAGCTACGAGCAGTACTTC. Filled out from reference TRBV2 and TRBJ2-7, the complete variable domain reads EPEVTQTPSHQVTQMGQEVILRCVPISNHLYFYWYRQILGQKVEFLVSFYNNEISEKSEIFDDQFSVERPDGSNFTLKIRSTKLEDSAMYFCASSGDSYEQYFGPGTRLTVT.

The sample holds a few counts of this clone. The rearrangement links TRBV7-9 to TRBJ1-5, with TRBD1 as a possible D gene (6 bases). The CDR3 extends over 15 amino acids. V dropped 1 base and J dropped 6 bases, with 13 bases sitting between them. Per germline, CDR1 SEHNR and CDR2 FQNEAQ (reference sequence). CDR3 DNA: TGTGCCAGCAGCTTAGGGCAGGGGCGAGGTCAGCCCCAGCATTTT. It specifies CASSLGQGRGQPQHF.

Only a few counts were recorded for this clone. This CDR3 is also generated by other DNA sequences in the sample. The chain has TRBV7-9 and TRBJ2-2, with unresolved D. Per the germline V gene, CDR1 is SEHNR and CDR2 is FQNEAQ (reference sequence). The CDR3 is 15 amino acids. V lost 0 bases, J lost 2 bases, and 7 bases lay in between. CDR3 nucleotide sequence: TGTGCCAGCAGCTTAGCAGGCGGAAACACCGGGGAGCTGTTTTTT. This translates into CASSLAGGNTGELFF.

The chain employs TRBV27 and TRBJ2-7; TRBD1 might be the D (6 bases). CDR3 length: 13 amino acids. CDR1 and CDR2 (germline): MNHEY, SMNVEV (reference sequence). Trimming left V 5 bases short and J 2 bases short, with 10 bases between. The CDR3 bases are TGTGCCAGCAGTGCAGGGGCCCCCTACGAGCAGTACTTC. Amino acids: CASSAGAPYEQYF.

The chain links TRBV7-2 to TRBJ2-7; 10 nucleotides match TRBD2. V lost 3 bases and J lost 2; bases outside the gene matches: 4. CDR1 is SGHTA, CDR2 FQGNSA, per germline. The CDR3 extends over 15 amino acids. CDR3 nucleotide sequence: TGTGCCAGCAGCTTCGGTCTAGCGGGGGCCTACGAGCAGTACTTC. Amino acid sequence: CASSFGLAGAYEQYF.

In this sample, this clone turned up a few times. The genes are TRBV30 and TRBJ2-3; TRBD2 matches 8 bases. CDR1 is GTSNPN and CDR2 is SVGIG in the germline V gene (reference sequence). The CDR3 loop spans 15 amino acids. The V segment lost 4 bases and the J segment 4 bases; nucleotides outside the gene matches: 10. CDR3 in amino acids: CAWTPGLGRADTQYF. Here the CDR3 DNA reads TGTGCCTGGACCCCGGGACTAGGCCGCGCAGATACGCAGTATTTT.

This clone was observed a few times. The rearrangement uses TRBV11-2 and TRBJ2-5; perhaps TRBD2 as D (6 bases). Trimming left V 2 bases short and J 3 bases short, with 19 bases between. Germline V gene sequence: CDR1 SGHAT, CDR2 FQNNGV. The length of the CDR3 is 17 residues. Here the CDR3 DNA reads TGTGCCAGCAGCTTAAGAACCGGGACGGCTAGCGAAGAGACCCAGTACTTC. It translates to CASSLRTGTASEETQYF.

The J gene is TRBJ1-6, the V gene TRBV5-4; 8 bases match TRBD1. CDR3 size: 16 residues. Germline loops: CDR1 SGHNT, CDR2 YYREEE (reference sequence). J gave up 2 bases and V 5 bases, and 6 bases lay outside the gene matches. This CDR3 reads CASSYGQGTYNSPLHF. DNA for the CDR3: TGTGCCAGCAGTTACGGACAGGGTACCTATAATTCACCCCTCCACTTT.

A remark on this clone: Other DNA variants within this sample encode the same CDR3. This chain links TRBV28 with TRBJ1-2; a possible D gene is TRBD1 (5 bases). The germline gives CDR1 MDHEN, CDR2 SYDVKM. The V and J ends lost 2 bases and 2 bases respectively, with 6 bases between them. The CDR3 is made up of 13 amino acids. Here the CDR3 reads CASSLAGNYGYTF. In DNA form, the CDR3 reads TGTGCCAGCAGTTTAGCAGGGAACTATGGCTACACCTTC.

The chain has TRBV19 and TRBJ2-3, with D possibly matching TRBD1 (6 bases). Germline V gene data show CDR1 as LNHDA and CDR2 as SQIVND (reference sequence). This CDR3 comprises 14 residues. V lost 5 bases and J 4 bases, leaving 13 bases between the germline ends. DNA for the CDR3: TGTGCCAGTAGTGCGGACAGTCGTGCAGATACGCAGTATTTT. Encoded protein: CASSADSRADTQYF.